The next 27 T cell receptor beta chains were all read from a single sample in a study of T cell responses to AZD1222 COVID-19 vaccine. Sequencing used immunoSEQ multiplex PCR; TCRdb keeps in-frame clones, though not all of them. The sample lists some 49,000 clones; 60% to 85% were seen once. This specimen was peripheral blood, taken on day 0 of AZD1222 vaccination. The receptors originated from an adult in good health.

The V call is TRBV27, the J call TRBJ1-2; TRBD1 matches at 7 bases. J was trimmed by 2 bases and V by 5 bases; bases with no gene match: 5. Germline lookup yields CDR1 MNHEY and CDR2 SMNVEV (reference sequence). The CDR3 has 14 amino acids. The CDR3 region has the DNA TGTGCCAGCAGTCTAAAGACAGGGAACTATGGCTACACCTTC. Encoded protein: CASSLKTGNYGYTF.

In its sample, this clone is medium-sized. The rearrangement links TRBV27 to TRBJ2-2; possible D gene TRBD2, 5 bases. Germline-derived CDR1 and CDR2 are MNHEY and SMNVEV (reference sequence). The V end was cut by 4 bases, the J end by 4 bases, with 13 bases between. The CDR3 totals 15 residues. The CDR3 nucleotides read TGTGCCAGCAGTTGGTTCCTAGGAGGCACCGGGGAGCTGTTTTTT. As protein: CASSWFLGGTGELFF.

J is TRBJ2-7 and V is TRBV7-2; D gene ambiguous. Germline lookup yields CDR1 SGHTA and CDR2 FQGNSA. CDR3 length: 14 residues. V was trimmed by 1 base and J by 3 bases, leaving 10 bases between them. The CDR3 nucleotides read TGTGCCAGCAGCTTAGGAAAGACTCGCTACGAGCAGTACTTC. This gives the protein CASSLGKTRYEQYF.

The genes are TRBV6-5 and TRBJ1-1; D is unclear. Germline CDR1 MNHEY, CDR2 SVGAGI. The CDR3 sequence is 13 residues long. Deletions cut 0 bases from V and 6 bases from J, with 8 bases between. This CDR3 is CASSYSRGSEAFF. The CDR3 coding sequence is TGTGCCAGCAGTTACTCGAGAGGTTCTGAAGCTTTCTTT.

The chain joins TRBV2 to TRBJ1-1, with D perhaps TRBD1 (6 bases). This CDR3 has 15 residues. Germline V CDR1 and CDR2: SNHLY, FYNNEI. V was pared by 5 bases and J by 1 base, with 14 bases between. The CDR3 nucleotides read TGTGCCAGCAGTATTCAGGGGCCCCCGAACACTGAAGCTTTCTTT. Protein sequence: CASSIQGPPNTEAFF.

The J gene is TRBJ2-1, the V gene TRBV11-2, with D perhaps matching TRBD2 (7 bases). The CDR3 has 16 residues. Germline values: CDR1 SGHAT, CDR2 FQNNGV. V was cut by 0 bases and J by 7 bases, with 16 bases left in between. The CDR3 loop is CASSLDRGGTGNEQFF. The CDR3 DNA sequence: TGTGCCAGCAGCTTAGATAGGGGGGGGACCGGTAATGAGCAGTTCTTC.

This clone has only one observation. J is TRBJ2-2 and V is TRBV6-5, with a weak D call TRBD1 (6 bases). V gave up 2 bases and J gave up 3 bases, with 13 bases separating them. CDR3 length: 16 amino acids. Germline values: CDR1 MNHEY, CDR2 SVGAGI. Written as DNA, the CDR3 is TGTGCCAGCAGTTACCAGGGGTCATGGGACACCGGGGAGCTGTTTTTT. Protein product: CASSYQGSWDTGELFF.

This clone was observed a few times. The V gene is TRBV11-2, the J gene TRBJ2-7, with a tentative D call TRBD2 (5 bases). Germline V lookup: CDR1 SGHAT, CDR2 FQNNGV. V was pared by 1 base and J by 6 bases, with 7 bases between. The CDR3 is 12 amino acids. Written as DNA, the CDR3 is TGTGCCAGCAGCTTAGGACTACTCGAGCAGTACTTC. Encoded protein: CASSLGLLEQYF.

The chain recombines TRBV7-8 with TRBJ2-7; D possibly corresponds to TRBD1 (6 bases). The CDR3 loop spans 14 amino acids. V was cut by 1 base and J by 6 bases, with 13 bases left in between. Germline V lookup: CDR1 SGHVS, CDR2 FQNEAQ. The CDR3 spells CASSLGAPGAEQYF. The CDR3 region has the DNA TGTGCCAGCAGCTTAGGGGCCCCAGGGGCCGAGCAGTACTTC.

This sequence joins TRBV3-1 (or the pseudogene TRBV3-2) and TRBJ2-2, with D possibly TRBD2 on 6 matching bases. CDR3 length: 17 residues. Trimming pared 0 bases from V and 0 bases from J, leaving 11 bases between. CDR1 is LGHDT and CDR2 is YNNKEL in the germline V gene (reference sequence). In DNA, the CDR3 is TGTGCCAGCAGCCAAGATACGTCTAGCGCGAACACCGGGGAGCTGTTTTTT. This sequence encodes CASSQDTSSANTGELFF.

The V call is TRBV6-4, the J call TRBJ1-6; D is perhaps TRBD1 (5 bases). Germline V gene sequence: CDR1 MRHNA, CDR2 SNTAGT. The V end lost 6 bases, the J end lost 9 bases, and 18 bases lay between the germline ends. The CDR3 has 15 residues. CDR3 loop: CASRPEGLRGSPLHF. The CDR3 region has the DNA TGTGCCAGCAGACCAGAGGGGCTACGGGGTTCACCCCTCCACTTT.

The chain couples TRBV18 to TRBJ2-3, with no clear D. The CDR3 is 14 amino acids. Trimming left V 0 bases short and J 6 bases short, with 10 bases between. Per the germline V gene, CDR1 is KGHSH and CDR2 is LQKENI. The CDR3 bases are TGTGCCAGCTCACCACCGGCCCCCGCGGATACGCAGTATTTT. Its protein is CASSPPAPADTQYF.

The chain uses TRBV10-3 and TRBJ1-1; 7 bases match TRBD1. After removal of 4 bases from V and 2 bases from J, the junction contained 7 bases not matched to a gene. The germline V gene encodes CDR1 ENHRY and CDR2 SYGVKD. This CDR3 region has 15 residues. The CDR3: CAISARTGHNTEAFF. CDR3 sequence (DNA): TGTGCCATCAGTGCCCGGACAGGCCACAACACTGAAGCTTTCTTT.

The gene calls are TRBV29-1 and TRBJ2-1; no firm D call. V lost 4 bases, J lost 6 bases, and 13 bases lay in between. The CDR3 loop spans 13 amino acids. In germline, CDR1 is SQVTM, CDR2 ANQGSEA. CDR3 protein: CSVVKSLGNEQFF. The CDR3 coding sequence is TGCAGCGTTGTTAAGAGTCTCGGCAATGAGCAGTTCTTC.

The table lists this clone with a count of one. J is TRBJ2-3 and V is TRBV5-1, with no clear D. V gave up 5 bases and J gave up 0 bases, with 7 bases separating them. Looked up from germline, CDR1 is SGHRS and CDR2 is YFSETQ. The CDR3 consists of 13 residues. The CDR3 nucleotides read TGCGCCAGCAGACCTTCTAGCACAGATACGCAGTATTTT. It is translated as CASRPSSTDTQYF.

Of note for this clone: Other DNA sequences in the same sample also yield this CDR3. The chain links TRBV6-5 to TRBJ2-7; 7 bases are shared with TRBD1. The CDR3 has 12 residues. V lost 6 bases and J lost 4; bases outside the gene matches: 3. Germline assignment: CDR1 MNHEY and CDR2 SVGAGI. CDR3 loop: CASRGDSYEQYV. For the CDR3, the DNA is TGTGCCAGCAGGGGGGACAGTTACGAGCAGTACGTC.

This chain uses TRBV2 with TRBJ1-1; D gene unclear. The V and J ends lost 3 bases and 2 bases respectively, with 4 bases between them. Looked up from germline, CDR1 is SNHLY and CDR2 is FYNNEI. The CDR3 is 12 amino acids. CDR3 residues: CASSDDNTEAFF. CDR3 nucleotides: TGTGCCAGCAGTGATGATAACACTGAAGCTTTCTTT.

This clone was seen only a few times. The rearrangement uses TRBV12-3 or TRBV12-4 and TRBJ1-1; 7 bases are a match to TRBD1. CDR3 length: 13 residues. The ends lost 4 bases at V and 3 bases at J; junction bases unmatched: 2. The CDR3 sequence is CASSSGQYTEAFF. CDR3 bases: TGTGCCAGCAGTTCGGGACAGTACACTGAAGCTTTCTTT.

The J gene is TRBJ2-7, the V gene TRBV18, with 7 nucleotides matching TRBD1. The CDR3 loop spans 14 amino acids. V was pared by 1 base and J by 5 bases, with 5 bases of the junction left unmatched. Germline-derived CDR1 and CDR2 are KGHSH and LQKENI. CDR3 region: CASSPLSGTDEQYF. The CDR3 DNA reads as TGTGCCAGCTCACCACTATCCGGGACAGACGAGCAGTACTTC. The whole variable domain, filled in from reference TRBV18 and TRBJ2-7, reads NAGVMQNPRHLVRRRGQEARLRCSPMKGHSHVYWYRQLPEEGLKFMVYLQKENIIDESGMPKERFSAEFPKEGPSILRIQQVVRGDSAAYFCASSPLSGTDEQYFGPGTRLTVT.

The CDR3 here is CSVRPLGHNEQFF. CDR3 in DNA: TGCAGCGTACGCCCCCTAGGACACAATGAGCAGTTCTTC. The genes are TRBV29-1 and TRBJ2-1; D gene unclear. Trimming shortened V by 6 bases and J by 5 bases, and 14 bases separated the two germline ends. Germline V CDR1 and CDR2: SQVTM, ANQGSEA. This CDR3 is built from 13 residues.

Only one count was recorded for this clone. In nucleotides, the CDR3 is TGTGCCAGCTCAGTCGACAGGGGTACTGAAGCTTTCTTT. As protein: CASSVDRGTEAFF. The chain employs TRBV18 and TRBJ1-1, with 8 positions matching TRBD1. This CDR3 contains 13 residues. Per the germline V gene, CDR1 is KGHSH and CDR2 is LQKENI. V trimming: 5 bases; J trimming: 5 bases; junction bases outside the gene matches: 4.

J is TRBJ1-5 and V is TRBV7-8; 9 nucleotides match TRBD1. The junction had 10 bases not matched to a gene; V was cut back by 3 bases and J by 4 bases. CDR1 SGHVS and CDR2 FQNEAQ come from the germline V gene. This CDR3 spans 17 amino acids. CDR3 residues: CASSLQPGQGRNQPQHF. The CDR3 nucleotides read TGTGCCAGCAGCTTGCAGCCGGGACAGGGTAGAAATCAGCCCCAGCATTTT.

In this sample, this clone turned up a few times. This chain links TRBV7-2 with TRBJ1-2; D not resolved. V shed 4 bases and J shed 8 bases, with 20 bases lying between them. CDR1 is SGHTA, CDR2 FQGNSA, per germline. The CDR3 consists of 15 residues. CDR3 nucleotide sequence: TGTGCCAGCAGCTCCAACGACCCCGCGGTGGGGGGCTACACCTTC. It yields the protein CASSSNDPAVGGYTF.

CDR3 coding DNA: TGTGCCAGCTCACCACAGGGGGCAGAGGGCTACACCTTC. Translated: CASSPQGAEGYTF. The V gene is TRBV18, the J gene TRBJ1-2; TRBD1 agrees at 7 bases. The germline gives CDR1 KGHSH, CDR2 LQKENI. This CDR3 region has 13 residues. The J segment lost 8 bases and the V segment lost 1 base, leaving 4 bases of the junction unmatched.

The chain carries TRBV30 and TRBJ1-2; D is uncertain. Trimming left V 0 bases short and J 8 bases short, with 10 bases between. Germline CDR1 is GTSNPN and CDR2 is SVGIG (reference sequence). The CDR3 totals 12 residues. As DNA, the CDR3 is TGTGCCTGGAGTGTAAGAACGGGGGGCTACACCTTC. Its protein is CAWSVRTGGYTF.

The chain couples TRBV5-5 to TRBJ1-1; 7 bases line up with TRBD1. Per germline, CDR1 SGHKS and CDR2 YYEKEE (reference sequence). The CDR3 totals 14 residues. After removal of 4 bases from V and 1 base from J, the junction contained 4 bases not matched to a gene. The CDR3 here is CASSTWTGNTEAFF. In DNA form, the CDR3 reads TGTGCCAGCAGCACATGGACAGGGAACACTGAAGCTTTCTTT.

The chain uses TRBV6-5 and TRBJ2-1; 11 bases line up with TRBD2. Trimming at V came to 5 bases and at J to 6 bases, leaving 6 bases not matched to a gene. The CDR3 is 15 residues long. Germline assignment: CDR1 MNHEY and CDR2 SVGAGI. CDR3 nucleotides: TGTGCCAGCAGTACCGGACTAGCGGGCCTCAATGAGCAGTTCTTC. Translation gives CASSTGLAGLNEQFF.